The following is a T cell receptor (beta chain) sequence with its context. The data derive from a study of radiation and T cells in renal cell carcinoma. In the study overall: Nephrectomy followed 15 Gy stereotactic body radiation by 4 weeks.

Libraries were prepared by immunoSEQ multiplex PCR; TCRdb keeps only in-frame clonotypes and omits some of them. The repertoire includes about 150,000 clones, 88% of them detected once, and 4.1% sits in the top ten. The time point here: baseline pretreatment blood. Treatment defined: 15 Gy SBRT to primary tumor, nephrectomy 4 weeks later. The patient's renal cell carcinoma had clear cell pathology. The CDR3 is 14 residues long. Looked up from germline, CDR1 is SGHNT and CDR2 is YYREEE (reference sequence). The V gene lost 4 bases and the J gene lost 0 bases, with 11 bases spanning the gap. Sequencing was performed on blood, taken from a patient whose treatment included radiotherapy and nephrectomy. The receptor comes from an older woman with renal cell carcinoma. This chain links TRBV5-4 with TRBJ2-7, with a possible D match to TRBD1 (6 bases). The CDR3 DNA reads TGTGCCAGCAGCCCCCGGACAGCCTCCTACGAGCAGTACTTC. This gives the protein CASSPRTASYEQYF.